This is a list of T cell receptor beta chains from one sample in a study of T cell repertoires in ileal Crohn's disease. The data were produced by immunoSEQ multiplex PCR, yet TCRdb's version contains in-frame clones alone and is incomplete. The table records about 11,000 clones, just under 75% of them present only once. The sample consisted of ileal tissue. These receptors were collected from an adult with Crohn's disease. Each CDR3 is given with its conserved first and last residue. Fields, in order: D gene, clone size, J gene, V gene, CDR3 DNA, CDR3 protein. The D gene is left open where the match is weak. Clone size is stated in some rows and not others, as once, few, many or a class when expanded.

TRBD2,.,TRBJ2-1,TRBV9,TGTGCCAGCAGCCACGGGACTAGCGGGAGGGTAGGATACAATGAGCAGTTCTTC,CASSHGTSGRVGYNEQFF
.,.,TRBJ2-1,TRBV4-1,TGCGCCAGCAGCCAAGAAACAGGATCAATAGAGCAGTTCTTC,CASSQETGSIEQFF
TRBD2,.,TRBJ2-1,TRBV29-1,TGCAGCCTAGCTAGCGGGCTTAGCTCCTACAATGAGCAGTTCTTC,CSLASGLSSYNEQFF
.,.,TRBJ2-7,TRBV27,TGTGCCAGCAGTTTGGGGCTAGGGCCTTCCTACGAGCAGTACTTC,CASSLGLGPSYEQYF
.,.,TRBJ2-5,TRBV7-2,TGTGCCAGCAGCTTAGGGCACCTAGCAATCCAAGAGACCCAGTACTTC,CASSLGHLAIQETQYF
.,.,TRBJ2-3,TRBV5-1,TGCGCCAGCAGCGAGGAGGGGGGGATAGACGGCACAGATACGCAGTATTTT,CASSEEGGIDGTDTQYF
TRBD2,few,TRBJ2-7,TRBV4-3,TGCGCCAGCAGCCAACTAGCGGGAGGGCGGTCCGAGCAGTACTTC,CASSQLAGGRSEQYF
.,large,TRBJ1-1,TRBV6-1,TGTGCCAGCAAGGCAGGATGGGTTGAAGCTTTCTTT,CASKAGWVEAFF
TRBD1,.,TRBJ2-1,TRBV7-2,TGTGCCAGCAGCCAAGGGACAGGGGTCTACAATGAGCAGTTCTTC,CASSQGTGVYNEQFF
.,.,TRBJ1-2,TRBV6-6,TGTGCCAGCAGTCCGACAGCGTTTTCAGGGGGCTACACCTTC,CASSPTAFSGGYTF
.,once,TRBJ2-7,TRBV7-2,TGTGCCAGCAGCCAAGGACACGCCTCCTACGAGCAGTACTTC,CASSQGHASYEQYF
TRBD2,.,TRBJ2-2,TRBV9,TGTGCCAGCAGCGGGAGGACTAGCGGGAGAGGGACCGGGGAGCTGTTTTTT,CASSGRTSGRGTGELFF
.,.,TRBJ1-2,TRBV2,TGTGCCAGCACCCCCGACGCAGGGACTAACTATGGCTACACCTTC,CASTPDAGTNYGYTF
TRBD2,few,TRBJ2-1,TRBV5-1,TGCGCCAGCAGCTTGGTTGGACTAGCGGGGTACAATGAGCAGTTCTTC,CASSLVGLAGYNEQFF
TRBD2,.,TRBJ2-1,TRBV4-3,TGCGCCAGCAGCCAAGATCCAGCGGGAATCGACAATGAGCAGTTCTTC,CASSQDPAGIDNEQFF
.,.,TRBJ2-3,TRBV10-3,TGTGCCATCAGTGAAAGGGGATCTAGCACAGATACGCAGTATTTT,CAISERGSSTDTQYF
TRBD2,.,TRBJ2-7,TRBV7-2,TGTGCCAGCAGCTTAGAACCGGGACTAGCGGTTTACGAGCAGTACTTC,CASSLEPGLAVYEQYF
TRBD1,once,TRBJ1-1,TRBV6-5,TGTGCCAGCAGGGGACAGATGAACACTGAAGCTTTCTTT,CASRGQMNTEAFF
TRBD2,.,TRBJ2-1,TRBV2,TGTGCCAGCAGTGAACGGGCGGGAGACTACAATGAGCAGTTCTTC,CASSERAGDYNEQFF
TRBD1,once,TRBJ1-5,TRBV5-6,TGTGCCAGCAGCTTCTGGGACAGGGATTTGAGCGGCAATCAGCCCCAGCATTTT,CASSFWDRDLSGNQPQHF
TRBD1,.,TRBJ2-7,TRBV4-3,TGCGCCAGCAGCCAAGATCTTGGACAGGGGCGTCCACTGTACTTC,CASSQDLGQGRPLYF
TRBD2,.,TRBJ2-2,TRBV7-9,TGTGCCAGCAGCTTAAGCCACCTAGCGGAGAACACCGGGGAGCTGTTTTTT,CASSLSHLAENTGELFF
TRBD1,few,TRBJ1-5,TRBV11-2,TGTGCCAGCAGGCAGGCAGGGGGTAGCAATCAGCCCCAGCATTTT,CASRQAGGSNQPQHF
TRBD1,.,TRBJ2-7,TRBV6-5,TGTGCCAGCAGTTATCAGGGACAGGGGGCCTACGAGCAGTACTTC,CASSYQGQGAYEQYF
.,.,TRBJ2-5,TRBV7-2,TGTGCCAGCAGCTCTCGGACTACCACCCAAGAGACCCAGTACTTC,CASSSRTTTQETQYF
.,.,TRBJ1-2,TRBV29-1,TGCAGCGCCGGGACAAGATCTAACTATGGCTACACCTTC,CSAGTRSNYGYTF
.,.,TRBJ1-6,TRBV27,TGTGCCAGCAGTTTATCCCCCCAGCCGGGGGATTCACCCCTCCACTTT,CASSLSPQPGDSPLHF
.,.,TRBJ2-5,TRBV19,TGTGCCAGTGGGGTAGGGAGAACTGAAGAGACCCAGTACTTC,CASGVGRTEETQYF